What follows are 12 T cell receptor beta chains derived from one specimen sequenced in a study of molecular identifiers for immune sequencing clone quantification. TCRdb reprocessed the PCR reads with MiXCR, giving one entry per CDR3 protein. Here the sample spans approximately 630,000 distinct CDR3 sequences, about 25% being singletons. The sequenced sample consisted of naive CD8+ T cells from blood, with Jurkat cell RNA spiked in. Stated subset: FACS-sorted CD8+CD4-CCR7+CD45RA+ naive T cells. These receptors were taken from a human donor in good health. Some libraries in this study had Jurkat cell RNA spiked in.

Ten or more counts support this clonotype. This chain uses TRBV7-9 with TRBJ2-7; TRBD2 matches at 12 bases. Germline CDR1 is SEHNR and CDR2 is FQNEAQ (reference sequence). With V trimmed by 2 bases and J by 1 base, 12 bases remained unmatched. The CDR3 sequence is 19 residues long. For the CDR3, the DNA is TGTGCCAGCAGCTTAACGTCGCTAGCGGGAGGGCCCTTGTCCTACGAGCAGTACTTC. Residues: CASSLTSLAGGPLSYEQYF.

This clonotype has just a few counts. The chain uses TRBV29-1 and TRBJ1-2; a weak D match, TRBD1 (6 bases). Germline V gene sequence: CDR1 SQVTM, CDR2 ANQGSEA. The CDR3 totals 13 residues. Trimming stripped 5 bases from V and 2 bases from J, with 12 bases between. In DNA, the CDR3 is TGCAGCGTTTGGGACATGACCAACTATGGCTACACCTTC. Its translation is CSVWDMTNYGYTF.

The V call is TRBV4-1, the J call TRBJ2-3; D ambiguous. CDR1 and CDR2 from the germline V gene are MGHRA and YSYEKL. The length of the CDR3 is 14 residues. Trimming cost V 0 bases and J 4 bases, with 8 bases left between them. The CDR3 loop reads CASSQDEWADTQYF. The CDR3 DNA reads TGCGCCAGCAGCCAAGATGAGTGGGCAGATACGCAGTATTTT.

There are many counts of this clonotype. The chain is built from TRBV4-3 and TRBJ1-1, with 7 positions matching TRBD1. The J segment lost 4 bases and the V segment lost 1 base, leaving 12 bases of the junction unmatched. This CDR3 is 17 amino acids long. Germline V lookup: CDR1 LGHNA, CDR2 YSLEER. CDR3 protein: CASSQAGGPGLTTEAFF. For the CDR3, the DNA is TGCGCCAGCAGCCAAGCAGGGGGGCCGGGTTTGACCACTGAAGCTTTCTTT.

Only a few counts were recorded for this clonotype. The CDR3 sequence: CASSPPGQGISRNYEQYF. Here the CDR3 DNA reads TGTGCCAGCAGTCCTCCGGGACAGGGAATTTCACGGAACTACGAGCAGTACTTC. The rearrangement uses TRBV27 and TRBJ2-7; 9 nucleotides match TRBD1. Germline CDR1 is MNHEY and CDR2 is SMNVEV (reference sequence). J lost 3 bases, V lost 5 bases, and 17 bases had no gene match. CDR3 length: 18 residues.

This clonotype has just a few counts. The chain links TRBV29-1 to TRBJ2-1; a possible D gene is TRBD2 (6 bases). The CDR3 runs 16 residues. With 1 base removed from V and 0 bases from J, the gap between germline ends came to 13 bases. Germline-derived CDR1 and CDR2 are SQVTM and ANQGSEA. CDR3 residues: CSVEGPTSGSYNEQFF. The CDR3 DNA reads TGCAGCGTTGAAGGACCGACTAGTGGCTCCTACAATGAGCAGTTCTTC.

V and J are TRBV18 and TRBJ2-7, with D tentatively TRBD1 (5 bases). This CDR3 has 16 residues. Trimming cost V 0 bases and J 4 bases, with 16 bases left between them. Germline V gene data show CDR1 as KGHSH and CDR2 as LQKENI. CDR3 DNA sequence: TGTGCCAGCTCACCACCGTTAGGGGCGGAGAGTTACGAGCAGTACTTC. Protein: CASSPPLGAESYEQYF.

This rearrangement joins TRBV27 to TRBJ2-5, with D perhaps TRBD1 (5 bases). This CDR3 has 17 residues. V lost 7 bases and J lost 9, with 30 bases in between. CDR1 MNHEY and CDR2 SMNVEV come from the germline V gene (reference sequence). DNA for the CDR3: TGTGCCAGCAATCCCCGAGGTCCCCAGGGCCCCACCCTACCCCAGTACTTC. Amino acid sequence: CASNPRGPQGPTLPQYF.

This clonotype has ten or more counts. In DNA, the CDR3 is TGTGCCAGCAGCTTAGAGTTGGCGGGGGCGAACACCGGGGAGCTGTTTTTT. Translating gives CASSLELAGANTGELFF. The chain is built from TRBV7-6 and TRBJ2-2; 7 bases agree with TRBD2. After removal of 1 base from V and 0 bases from J, the junction contained 5 bases not matched to a gene. The CDR3 runs 17 residues. The germline V gene encodes CDR1 SGHVS and CDR2 FNYEAQ. Variable domain in full (rest from reference TRBV7-6 and TRBJ2-2): GAGVSQSPRYKVTKRGQDVALRCDPISGHVSLYWYRQALGQGPEFLTYFNYEAQQDKSGLPNDRFSAERPEGSISTLTIQRTEQRDSAMYRCASSLELAGANTGELFFGEGSRLTVL.

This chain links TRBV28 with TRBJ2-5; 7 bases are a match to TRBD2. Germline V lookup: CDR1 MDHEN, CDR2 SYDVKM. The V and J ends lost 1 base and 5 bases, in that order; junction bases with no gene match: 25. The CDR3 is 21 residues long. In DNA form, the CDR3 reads TGTGCCAGCAGTTTATCCCCTCTCCTCTTCGGGAGGACGGGAGGAAGTGAGACCCAGTACTTC. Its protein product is CASSLSPLLFGRTGGSETQYF.

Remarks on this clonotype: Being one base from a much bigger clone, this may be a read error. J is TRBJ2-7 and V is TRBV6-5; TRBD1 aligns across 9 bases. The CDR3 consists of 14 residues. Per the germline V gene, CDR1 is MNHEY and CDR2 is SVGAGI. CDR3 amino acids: CASSIRDRVYEHYF. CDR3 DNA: TGTGCCAGCAGTATCCGGGACAGGGTCTACGAGCACTACTTC.

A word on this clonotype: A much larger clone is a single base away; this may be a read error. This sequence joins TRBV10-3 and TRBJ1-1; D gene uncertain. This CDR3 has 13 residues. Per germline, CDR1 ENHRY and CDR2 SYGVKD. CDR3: CATSESENTEAFF. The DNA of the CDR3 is TGTGCCACCAGTGAGTCGGAAAACACTGAAGCTTTCTTT.